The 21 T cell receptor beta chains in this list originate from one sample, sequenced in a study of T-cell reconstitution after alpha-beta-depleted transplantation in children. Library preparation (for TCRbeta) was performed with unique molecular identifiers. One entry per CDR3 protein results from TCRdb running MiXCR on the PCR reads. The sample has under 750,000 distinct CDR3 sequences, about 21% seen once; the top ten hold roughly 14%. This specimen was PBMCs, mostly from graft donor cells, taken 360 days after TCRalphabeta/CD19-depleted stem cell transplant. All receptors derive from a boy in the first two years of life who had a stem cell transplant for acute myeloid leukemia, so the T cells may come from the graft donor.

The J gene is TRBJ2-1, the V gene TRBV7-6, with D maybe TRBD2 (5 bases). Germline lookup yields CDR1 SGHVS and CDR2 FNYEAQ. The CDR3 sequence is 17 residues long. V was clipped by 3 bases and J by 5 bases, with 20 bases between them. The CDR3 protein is CASSLDPGSYSNNEQFF. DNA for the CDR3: TGTGCCAGCAGCTTGGACCCGGGGTCCTACTCAAACAATGAGCAGTTCTTC. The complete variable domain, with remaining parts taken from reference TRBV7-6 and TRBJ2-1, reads GAGVSQSPRYKVTKRGQDVALRCDPISGHVSLYWYRQALGQGPEFLTYFNYEAQQDKSGLPNDRFSAERPEGSISTLTIQRTEQRDSAMYRCASSLDPGSYSNNEQFFGPGTRLTVL.

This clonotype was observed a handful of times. CDR3 nucleotide sequence: TGCAGCTCCGAGGTGCCCGGCTATGGCTACACCTTC. Its protein product is CSSEVPGYGYTF. This rearrangement joins TRBV29-1 to TRBJ1-2; D not certain. There are 12 residues in the CDR3. Germline CDR1 reads SQVTM; CDR2 reads ANQGSEA. Trimming removed 8 bases at V and 4 bases at J, with 14 bases between.

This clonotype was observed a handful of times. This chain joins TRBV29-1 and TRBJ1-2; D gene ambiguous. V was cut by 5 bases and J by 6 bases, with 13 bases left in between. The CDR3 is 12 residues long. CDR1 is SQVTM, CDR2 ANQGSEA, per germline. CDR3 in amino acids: CSVSRLGNGYTF. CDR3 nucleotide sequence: TGCAGCGTTAGCCGGCTAGGGAATGGCTACACCTTC.

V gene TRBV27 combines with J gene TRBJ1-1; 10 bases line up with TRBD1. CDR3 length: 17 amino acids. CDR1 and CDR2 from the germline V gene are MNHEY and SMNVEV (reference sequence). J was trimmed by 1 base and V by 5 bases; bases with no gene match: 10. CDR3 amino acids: CASSLQPGTGANTEAFF. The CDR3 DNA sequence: TGTGCCAGCAGTCTACAACCCGGGACAGGGGCGAACACTGAAGCTTTCTTT.

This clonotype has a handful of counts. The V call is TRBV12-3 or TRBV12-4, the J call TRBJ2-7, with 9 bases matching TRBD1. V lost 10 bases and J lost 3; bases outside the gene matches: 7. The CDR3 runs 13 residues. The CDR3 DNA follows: TGTGCCATACGGGACAGGGAGTACTACGAGCAGTACTTC. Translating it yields CAIRDREYYEQYF.

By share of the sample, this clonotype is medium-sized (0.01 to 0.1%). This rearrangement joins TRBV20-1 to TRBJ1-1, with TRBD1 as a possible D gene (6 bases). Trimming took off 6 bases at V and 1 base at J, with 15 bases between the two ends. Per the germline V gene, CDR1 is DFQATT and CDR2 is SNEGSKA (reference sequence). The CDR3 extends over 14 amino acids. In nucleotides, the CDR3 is TGCAGTGCCATTCCGGGAGGGGGGAACACTGAAGCTTTCTTT. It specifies CSAIPGGGNTEAFF.

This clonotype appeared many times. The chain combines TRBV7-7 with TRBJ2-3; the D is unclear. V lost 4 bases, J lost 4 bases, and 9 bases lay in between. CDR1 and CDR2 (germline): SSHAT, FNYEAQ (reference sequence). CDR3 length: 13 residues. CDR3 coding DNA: TGTGCCAGCAGCTCATCGCGTTCAGATACGCAGTATTTT. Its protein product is CASSSSRSDTQYF.

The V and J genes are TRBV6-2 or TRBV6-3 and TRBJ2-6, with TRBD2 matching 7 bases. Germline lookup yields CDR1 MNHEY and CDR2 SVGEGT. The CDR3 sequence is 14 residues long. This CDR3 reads CASGLASGANVLTF. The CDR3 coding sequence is TGTGCTAGCGGGCTGGCCTCTGGGGCCAACGTCCTGACTTTC.

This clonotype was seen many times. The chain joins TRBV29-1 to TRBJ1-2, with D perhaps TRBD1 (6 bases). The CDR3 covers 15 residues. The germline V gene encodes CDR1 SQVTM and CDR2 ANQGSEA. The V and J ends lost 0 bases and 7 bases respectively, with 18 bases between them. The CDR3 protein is CSVEDRTARGGGYTF. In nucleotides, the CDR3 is TGCAGCGTTGAAGATAGGACAGCTCGTGGAGGTGGCTACACCTTC.

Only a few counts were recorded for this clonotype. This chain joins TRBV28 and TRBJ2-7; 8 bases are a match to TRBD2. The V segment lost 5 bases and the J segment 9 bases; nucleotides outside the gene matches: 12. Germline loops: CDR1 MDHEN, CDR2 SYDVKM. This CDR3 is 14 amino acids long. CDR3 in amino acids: CASSLGTSGGRQYV. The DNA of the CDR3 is TGTGCCAGCAGTCTCGGGACTAGTGGGGGGAGGCAGTACGTC.

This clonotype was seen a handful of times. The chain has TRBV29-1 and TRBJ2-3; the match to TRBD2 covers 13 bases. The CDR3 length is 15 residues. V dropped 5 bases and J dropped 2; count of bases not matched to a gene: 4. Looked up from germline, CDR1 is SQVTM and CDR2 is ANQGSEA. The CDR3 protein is CSVWTSGGNTDTQYF. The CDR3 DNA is TGCAGCGTTTGGACTAGCGGGGGAAACACAGATACGCAGTATTTT.

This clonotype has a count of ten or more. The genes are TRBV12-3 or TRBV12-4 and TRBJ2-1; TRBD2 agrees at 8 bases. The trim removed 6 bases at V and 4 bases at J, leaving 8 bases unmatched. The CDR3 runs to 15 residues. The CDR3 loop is CASRSSGELYNEQFF. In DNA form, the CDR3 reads TGTGCCAGCAGAAGTAGCGGGGAGCTTTACAATGAGCAGTTCTTC.

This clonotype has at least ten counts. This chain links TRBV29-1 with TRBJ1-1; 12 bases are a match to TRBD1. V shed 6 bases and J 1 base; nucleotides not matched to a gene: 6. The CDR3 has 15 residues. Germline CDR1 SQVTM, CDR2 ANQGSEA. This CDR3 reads CSVEGTGGPNTEAFF. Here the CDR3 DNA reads TGCAGCGTCGAGGGGACAGGGGGCCCGAACACTGAAGCTTTCTTT.

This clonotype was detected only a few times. The CDR3 coding sequence is TGTGCCAGCAGCTTAGGGGGACAGTCTTACAATGAGCAGTTCTTC. As protein: CASSLGGQSYNEQFF. The chain has TRBV11-1 and TRBJ2-1; 7 bases align to TRBD1. This CDR3 is 15 amino acids long. Germline assignment: CDR1 SGHAT and CDR2 FQDESV (reference sequence). The junction had 4 bases not matched to a gene; V was cut back by 1 base and J by 4 bases.

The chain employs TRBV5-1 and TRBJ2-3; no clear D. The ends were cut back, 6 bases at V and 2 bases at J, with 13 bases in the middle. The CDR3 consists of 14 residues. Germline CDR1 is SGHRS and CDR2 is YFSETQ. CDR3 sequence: CASKEWGNTDTQYF. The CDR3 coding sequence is TGCGCCAGCAAGGAGTGGGGAAACACAGATACGCAGTATTTT.

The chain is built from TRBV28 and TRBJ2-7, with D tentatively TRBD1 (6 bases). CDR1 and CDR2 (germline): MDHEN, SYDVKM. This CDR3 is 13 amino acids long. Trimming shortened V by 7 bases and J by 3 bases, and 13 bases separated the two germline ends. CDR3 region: CASTPGDGYEQYV. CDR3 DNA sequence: TGTGCCAGCACGCCAGGGGATGGCTACGAGCAGTACGTC.

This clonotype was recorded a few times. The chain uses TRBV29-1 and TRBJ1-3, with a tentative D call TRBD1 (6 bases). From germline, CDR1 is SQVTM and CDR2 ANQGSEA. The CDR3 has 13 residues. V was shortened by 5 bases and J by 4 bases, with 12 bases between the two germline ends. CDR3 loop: CSVSSGGGNTIYF. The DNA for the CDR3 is TGCAGCGTTAGTTCGGGGGGCGGAAACACCATATATTTT.

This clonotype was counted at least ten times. CDR3 DNA sequence: TGTGCCAGCAGACCCACACTCCCCGGGGCCAACGTCCTGACTTTC. Protein sequence: CASRPTLPGANVLTF. This chain joins TRBV27 and TRBJ2-6, with D hard to call. Germline values: CDR1 MNHEY, CDR2 SMNVEV (reference sequence). Trimming removed 6 bases at V and 4 bases at J, with 13 bases between. The CDR3 spans 15 residues.

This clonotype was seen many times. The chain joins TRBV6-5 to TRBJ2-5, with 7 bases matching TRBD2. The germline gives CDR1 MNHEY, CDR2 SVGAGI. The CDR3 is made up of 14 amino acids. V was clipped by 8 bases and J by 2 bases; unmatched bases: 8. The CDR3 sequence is CASRGGAIQETQYF. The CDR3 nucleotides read TGTGCCAGCCGCGGGGGAGCTATACAAGAGACCCAGTACTTC.

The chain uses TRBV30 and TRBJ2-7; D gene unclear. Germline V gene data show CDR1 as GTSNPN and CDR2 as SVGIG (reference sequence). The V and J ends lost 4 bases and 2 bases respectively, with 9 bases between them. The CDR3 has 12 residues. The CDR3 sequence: CAWMLGTYEQYF. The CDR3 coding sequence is TGTGCCTGGATGCTTGGAACCTACGAGCAGTACTTC.

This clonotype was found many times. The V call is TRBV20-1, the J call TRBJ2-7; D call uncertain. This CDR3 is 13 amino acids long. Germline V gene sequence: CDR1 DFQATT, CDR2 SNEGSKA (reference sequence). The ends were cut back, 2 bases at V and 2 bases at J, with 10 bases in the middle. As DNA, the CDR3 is TGCAGTGCTAGACCGGTCCTGGCCTACGAGCAGTACTTC. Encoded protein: CSARPVLAYEQYF.